One sample yielded the 2 T cell receptor beta chains listed below, sequenced in a study of T cell changes during pregnancy in multiple sclerosis. Sequencing used immunoSEQ multiplex PCR; TCRdb keeps in-frame clones, though not all of them. There are tens of thousands of clones in the sample; almost 95% occur only once, and 2% lies in the top ten. The sequenced sample was peripheral blood, obtained in the third trimester of pregnancy. The source of these receptors is a female donor in good health, enrolled as a control in a pregnancy study.

This sequence joins TRBV5-1 and TRBJ2-1; D perhaps matches TRBD2 (5 bases). The CDR3 totals 13 residues. Germline loops: CDR1 SGHRS, CDR2 YFSETQ. V was shortened by 0 bases and J by 6 bases, with 7 bases between the two germline ends. This chain's CDR3 is CASSLAAGNEQFF. CDR3 nucleotide sequence: TGCGCCAGCAGCTTGGCTGCGGGCAATGAGCAGTTCTTC.

Remarks on this clone: One end of the junction is discordant with germline, which a read error may explain. The chain carries TRBV2 and TRBJ2-1, with D perhaps matching TRBD1 (6 bases). CDR3 length: 14 amino acids. The V gene's germline CDR1 is SNHLY and CDR2 FYNNEI. The CDR3 sequence: CASREDRSYNEQFF. In DNA form, the CDR3 reads TGTGCCAGCAGAGAAGACAGGAGCTACAATGAGCAGTTCTTC.